This TCR beta chain derives from a study of T-cell memory formation after mild COVID-19 (dated by TCRdb to about 2021). Background on the whole study: TCR sequence clusters from the two donors were largely donor specific. In a couple of donors, T-cell clones that expanded and contracted after mild COVID-19 were tracked by sequencing TCRalpha and TCRbeta repertoires over time. The cohort was made up of two young adult volunteers, one female and one male, who were previously healthy.

About this clonotype itself: The antigen this receptor binds is unknown. No per-base quality is available; no much larger clone lies one base away.

Sequenced on an Illumina NovaSeq 6000. TCRalpha and TCRbeta cDNA libraries were built by 5'RACE with constant-segment primers, adding sample barcodes and unique molecular identifiers. RNA was extracted from every sample with Trizol reagent. Amplification of the libraries took two PCR steps, and the second step added a second sample barcode plus Illumina TruSeq adapters. Sequencing of libraries was performed on an Illumina NovaSeq with 2 x 150 bp paired-end reads. Regarding the original processing steps: The reads were demultiplexed and collapsed into UMI-guided consensus sequences using migec v1.2.7. Using mixcr v2.1.11, UMI consensuses were aligned to TRA and TRB V and J templates and then assembled into clonotypes. Expanded or contracted clonotypes were those called significant by both edgeR and NoisET, with noise models trained on biological replicates. edgeR calls used a false discovery rate-adjusted p below 0.01 and a log2 fold-change threshold of 1. As an exploratory analysis of dynamics, max-normalized trajectories of the 1000 most abundant clonotypes were examined with PCA combined with hierarchical clustering. Each responding clone was given a CD4 or CD8 phenotype based on the CD4+ and CD8+ repertoires, which had been sequenced separately. TCRdb applied fastp at Q25 and MiXCR to the public reads, then kept only in-frame beta chains. Rows merge per CDR3 protein into single entries with the most common DNA and genes. It is TCRdb's table, rather than the study itself, that gives the V and J calls and clone size. The sample table holds 150,000 to 200,000 distinct CDR3 sequences, of which over 20% were seen once. Under 30% of the sample goes to the ten largest clones.

CDR1 SGHAT and CDR2 FQNNGV are derived from the germline V gene. Reading from cysteine to phenylalanine, the CDR3 counts 13 amino acids. Only the CDR3 DNA is retained, 39 bases long and in frame from the first base. The V end loses 5 bases and the J end loses 8 bases, and a stretch of 13 bases separates them. Results the study describes overall, beyond this receptor: Balanced CD4/CD8 phenotypes were observed for clones contracting from day 15 to 85, whereas a bias towards CD4+ was observed for a second wave of clones expanding from day 15 to 37. Only a couple of mild cases were covered in the study, and larger cohorts including severe cases with pre-infection samples were considered necessary. SARS-CoV-2 specificity was not confirmed for the second-wave clones peaking on day 37. Some responding clones were detected in pre-infection memory, which suggested that pre-existing cross-reactive memory T cells had joined the SARS-CoV-2 response. Contracting CD4+ clones turned up mainly in the CM and EM memory subsets, whereas EMRA was where CD8+ clones were enriched.

Ficoll-Paque density gradient centrifugation was the method used to isolate PBMCs. This TCR was recovered from an adult woman who had mild COVID-19 (a few samples of this study predate the infection). The sample titles of this study are shuffled in the database, so cell type and time point are left out; the donor was told from shared clones. The chain employs TRBV11-2 and TRBJ2-1; the D element might be TRBD1 or TRBD2, as each aligns at 5 bases. Sequencing used PBMCs or a T cell subset sorted from them (not recorded which). The CDR3 here reads CASSPGTHDEQFF. Here is the DNA: TGTGCCAGCAGCCCAGGGACCCACGATGAGCAGTTCTTC.